This is a list of T cell receptor beta chains from one sample in a study of early T cells in non-severe SARS-CoV-2 infection. Using its own MiXCR run on the 5' RACE reads, TCRdb lists one record per CDR3 protein. Of 80,000 or so distinct CDR3 sequences listed, around 15% are singletons. Sequencing was done on a sample of whole blood. Receptor source: an adult who was a healthcare worker with PCR-confirmed SARS-CoV-2 infection or an uninfected control (not recorded which). Each CDR3 is given with its conserved first and last residue. A D gene is named only where the DNA matches it firmly. Expanded clones are given a class, and other clones once, few, many or no size at all.

clone size	V gene	J gene	D gene	CDR3 protein	CDR3 DNA
.	TRBV7-2	TRBJ1-6	.	CASSPARLESPLHF	TGTGCCAGCAGCCCCGCCCGTCTCGAGTCACCCCTCCACTTT
few	TRBV7-2	TRBJ1-6	TRBD1	CASSFRQGRSPLHF	TGTGCCAGCAGCTTTCGACAGGGGCGCTCACCCCTCCACTTT
few	TRBV7-8	TRBJ2-1	TRBD2	CASSPSYSGGGVSEQFF	TGTGCCAGCAGTCCATCATACTCGGGCGGGGGGGTTAGTGAGCAGTTCTTC
few	TRBV5-4	TRBJ2-3	.	CASSLGSSSTDTQYF	TGTGCCAGCAGCTTGGGCAGTTCAAGCACAGATACGCAGTATTTT
.	TRBV27	TRBJ2-7	TRBD2	CASSWTSGSHEQYF	TGTGCCAGCAGTTGGACTAGCGGGAGTCACGAGCAGTACTTC
many	TRBV11-2	TRBJ2-3	.	CASSPGLGDTQYF	TGTGCCAGCAGTCCTGGACTCGGAGATACGCAGTATTTT
few	TRBV6-6	TRBJ2-7	TRBD2	CASTQREGSYEQYF	TGTGCCAGCACCCAGCGGGAGGGCTCCTACGAGCAGTACTTC
few	TRBV5-1	TRBJ2-1	.	CASSLEEGTGINEQFF	TGCGCCAGCAGCTTAGAGGAGGGAACGGGTATCAATGAGCAGTTCTTC
.	TRBV2	TRBJ2-5	.	CASSDREGTGETQYF	TGTGCCAGCAGTGACAGGGAAGGGACGGGAGAGACCCAGTACTTC
few	TRBV6-6	TRBJ2-1	TRBD2	CASSHPGTSGSNEQFF	TGTGCCAGCAGTCATCCCGGGACTAGCGGGAGCAATGAGCAGTTCTTC
few	TRBV5-1	TRBJ2-2	TRBD1	CASSVPGQGNTGELFF	TGCGCCAGCAGCGTACCGGGACAGGGTAACACCGGGGAGCTGTTTTTT
many	TRBV7-9	TRBJ2-1	.	CASSLRVSEQFF	TGTGCCAGCAGCTTGAGGGTTTCCGAGCAGTTCTTC
many	TRBV11-1	TRBJ2-3	.	CASSFRGATDTQYF	TGTGCCAGCAGCTTTCGCGGGGCCACAGATACGCAGTATTTT
few	TRBV6-1	TRBJ1-5	.	CASSGQGRQPQHF	TGTGCCAGCAGTGGGCAGGGTCGGCAGCCCCAGCATTTT
few	TRBV6-6	TRBJ2-2	TRBD2	CASSYSMGTGRDNTGELFF	TGTGCCAGCAGTTACTCGATGGGGACCGGGAGGGATAACACCGGGGAGCTGTTTTTT
.	TRBV30	TRBJ2-7	TRBD1	CACETDRNLYVHEQYF	TGTGCCTGCGAAACGGACAGGAACCTTTACGTCCACGAGCAGTACTTC
many	TRBV18	TRBJ1-1	.	CASSPPTGGGTEAFF	TGTGCCAGCTCACCTCCTACGGGGGGGGGCACTGAAGCTTTCTTT
many	TRBV6-5	TRBJ2-1	.	CASSKGSSSYNEQFF	TGTGCCAGCAGCAAGGGTTCTAGCTCCTACAATGAGCAGTTCTTC
many	TRBV15	TRBJ2-1	.	CATSRPGTSSFEQFF	TGTGCCACCAGCAGACCCGGGACATCTTCCTTTGAGCAGTTCTTC
few	TRBV5-5	TRBJ2-3	.	CASSGGTGTDTQYF	TGTGCCAGCAGCGGCGGGACCGGCACAGATACGCAGTATTTT
few	TRBV7-8	TRBJ1-5	.	CASSLGGIDQPQHF	TGTGCCAGCAGCTTGGGGGGTATAGACCAGCCCCAGCATTTT
.	TRBV28	TRBJ1-1	TRBD1	CASSFGGTGRAEAFF	TGTGCCAGCAGTTTCGGGGGGACAGGGCGGGCTGAAGCTTTCTTT
.	TRBV29-1	TRBJ2-2	.	CSVVLIRGWDTNTGELFF	TGCAGCGTTGTTTTGATTCGAGGGTGGGACACGAACACCGGGGAGCTGTTTTTT
once	TRBV19	TRBJ2-1	TRBD1	CASSTPTGLYNEQFF	TGTGCCAGTAGTACTCCGACAGGGCTGTACAATGAGCAGTTCTTC